A selection of T cell receptor beta chains follows, all from one sample in a study of beta chain features in type 1 diabetes. Here immunoSEQ multiplex PCR was the method, and the copy in TCRdb shows in-frame clones only, minus some. Of 500,000 to 700,000 clones in the sample, 15% to 17% were seen once. Material for sequencing was naive CD4+ T cells from blood. Source of these receptors: a man in his late teens or twenties in good health. The CDR3 runs from the conserved cysteine through the conserved F or W. D genes are given only for firm matches. For some rows the clone size is stated as once, few or many, or as a class when expanded; others skip it.

TRBJ2-7,TRBV27,few,-,TGTGCCAGCAGGGGAACAGGGTGGCGCGGCGCGGGAGTGTTATCCTACGAGCAGTACTTC,CASRGTGWRGAGVLSYEQYF
TRBJ2-3,TRBV10-3,many,TRBD1,TGTGCCATCAGGAGTGGTGGGACAGGAGGCACAGATACGCAGTATTTT,CAIRSGGTGGTDTQYF
TRBJ2-7,TRBV29-1,few,-,TGCAGCGCTGAGGACTCCTACGAGCAGTACTTC,CSAEDSYEQYF
TRBJ2-3,TRBV7-8,few,-,TGTGCCAGCAGCCCCGCCCTACCCGACTCAGATACGCAGTATTTT,CASSPALPDSDTQYF
TRBJ2-1,TRBV28,-,TRBD2,TGTGCCAGCAACCTGGGACTAGCACCCAATGAGCAGTTCTTC,CASNLGLAPNEQFF
TRBJ1-2,TRBV30,-,TRBD1,TGTGCCTGGAGCGGAGACAGGGGGCCCAGCGGCTACACCTTC,CAWSGDRGPSGYTF
TRBJ2-6,TRBV9,few,-,TGTGCCAGCAGCCCACAGATGTCTGGGGCCAACGTCCTGACTTTC,CASSPQMSGANVLTF
TRBJ1-5,TRBV5-4,-,-,TGTGCCAGCAGCTTGACCCCCGATAGCAATCAGCCCCAGCATTTT,CASSLTPDSNQPQHF
TRBJ2-5,TRBV18,-,TRBD1,TGTGCCAGCTTACGGACAGGGGAGGAGACCCAGTACTTC,CASLRTGEETQYF
TRBJ1-1,TRBV9,-,-,TGTGCCAGCAGTCTTACCCCGGGTCAGCCGAACACTGAAGCTTTCTTT,CASSLTPGQPNTEAFF
TRBJ1-1,TRBV18,few,-,TGTGCCAGCTCACCAGGGGTTGTAAACACTGAAGCTTTCTTT,CASSPGVVNTEAFF
TRBJ2-1,TRBV19,few,-,TGTGCCAGTAGTATAGGCCAACTGAGGGGCAGGGGCAATGAGCAGTTCTTC,CASSIGQLRGRGNEQFF
TRBJ2-7,TRBV2,-,-,TGTGCCAGCAGTGGCCCCCTCGAGCAGTACTTC,CASSGPLEQYF
TRBJ1-2,TRBV7-8,few,-,TGTGCCAGCAGCTTAGGGGACCTCTCCTATGGCTACACCTTC,CASSLGDLSYGYTF
TRBJ2-2,TRBV28,-,-,TGTGCCAGCAGTTCCACCCGATCCTCGAACACCGGGGAGCTGTTTTTT,CASSSTRSSNTGELFF
TRBJ2-1,TRBV10-3,few,TRBD1,TGTGCCATCAGTGAAAGCCCTCGGACAGGGCAACGCAATGAGCAGTTCTTC,CAISESPRTGQRNEQFF
TRBJ2-1,TRBV5-1,few,TRBD2,TGCGCCAGCAGCTTACTAGCGGGTTCCTACAATGAGCAGTTCTTC,CASSLLAGSYNEQFF
TRBJ2-3,TRBV7-3,few,TRBD2,TGTGCCAGCAGCTCGGGGACTAGTCCAGATACGCAGTATTTT,CASSSGTSPDTQYF
TRBJ2-7,TRBV9,few,TRBD1,TGTGCCAGCAGCCGACAGGGGACCTCCTACGAGCAGTACTTC,CASSRQGTSYEQYF
TRBJ2-1,TRBV5-1,few,TRBD1,TGCGCCAGCAGCTCCGGACAGGTCTACAATGAGCAGTTCTTC,CASSSGQVYNEQFF
TRBJ2-7,TRBV5-4,few,-,TGTGCCAGCAGCTTGGGGGCCGAGTACGAGCAGTACTTC,CASSLGAEYEQYF
TRBJ1-5,TRBV10-3,-,TRBD1,TGTGCCACCGAAACCACACAGGGGGCGGCTCAGCCCCAGCATTTT,CATETTQGAAQPQHF
TRBJ2-5,TRBV11-3,few,-,TGTGCCAGCAGCCCAAACCTCCAAGAGACCCAGTACTTC,CASSPNLQETQYF
TRBJ2-3,TRBV9,-,TRBD2,TGTGCCAGCAGCGTAGCTCTGCGGGGGGGCGGGACAGATACGCAGTATTTT,CASSVALRGGGTDTQYF
TRBJ1-5,TRBV7-9,-,-,TGTGCCAGCAGCTTAGCGGGGCGGGATCAGCCCCAGCATTTT,CASSLAGRDQPQHF
TRBJ1-1,TRBV25-1,few,TRBD1,TGTGCCAGCAGTGAAACAGGGGGGGCGTCTTTCTTT,CASSETGGASFF
TRBJ1-2,TRBV9,-,-,TGTGCCAGCAGCGTAGGTCGACTGCGTGGCTACACCTTC,CASSVGRLRGYTF
TRBJ2-7,TRBV4-1,-,TRBD2,TGCGCCAGCAGCCAAGACCCCCGCGGGGCGGGAGGGGGTTACGAGCAGTACTTC,CASSQDPRGAGGGYEQYF
TRBJ2-7,TRBV2,-,-,TGTGCCAGCAGTGATACTTCACGGGGGCATGAGCAGTACTTC,CASSDTSRGHEQYF
TRBJ1-3,TRBV9,-,-,TGTGCCAGCAGCGTCCCCCCGACGCCTGGAGGAAACACCATATATTTT,CASSVPPTPGGNTIYF
TRBJ2-7,TRBV6-6,-,-,TGTGCCAGCAGTGTTGACATCCTTTCCTACGAGCAGTACTTC,CASSVDILSYEQYF
TRBJ2-5,TRBV9,few,TRBD1,TGTGCCAGCAGCGCGGGACAGGGGATCTTTACAGAGACCCAGTACTTC,CASSAGQGIFTETQYF
TRBJ1-2,TRBV7-3,few,TRBD1,TGTGCCAGCAGCCAACAGGGGATTGTGTCTGGCTACACCTTC,CASSQQGIVSGYTF
TRBJ1-1,TRBV5-1,few,-,TGCGCCAGCAGCTTCCGCAGGGACACTGAAGCTTTCTTT,CASSFRRDTEAFF
TRBJ2-7,TRBV27,few,TRBD1,TGTGCCAGCAGGGGACAGGGGGCCTACGAGCAGTACTTC,CASRGQGAYEQYF
TRBJ2-5,TRBV2,few,TRBD2,TGTGCCAGCACCCTCAGACTAGCGGGGGCCGTCCAAGAGACCCAGTACTTC,CASTLRLAGAVQETQYF
TRBJ2-3,TRBV6-5,-,TRBD2,TGTGCCAGCAGAAAGCGGGAGAGGGAAACGCAGTATTTT,CASRKRERETQYF
TRBJ2-5,TRBV4-1,-,TRBD2,TGCGCCAGCAGCCTGTTGGAGACTAGCGGGAGTGAGACCCAGTACTTC,CASSLLETSGSETQYF
TRBJ2-2,TRBV4-1,few,TRBD2,TGCGCCAGCAGCCAGGAAGCCCTAGCGGGAGCGATGGGGAACACCGGGGAGCTGTTTTTT,CASSQEALAGAMGNTGELFF
TRBJ1-2,TRBV25-1,-,TRBD1,TGTGCCAGCAGTGACGACAGGGGCGGCTATGGCTACACCTTC,CASSDDRGGYGYTF
TRBJ1-1,TRBV19,-,-,TGTGCCAGTACGGAGGGGCGTTACACTGAAGCTTTCTTT,CASTEGRYTEAFF
TRBJ2-3,TRBV2,-,-,TGTGCCAGCAGTGAGATGGTTTGGGGGCCCCAGGGTACGCAGTATTTT,CASSEMVWGPQGTQYF
TRBJ2-2,TRBV5-1,few,-,TGCGCCAGCAGCTTGGCGATAGGGGCCGGGGAGCTGTTTTTT,CASSLAIGAGELFF
TRBJ2-1,TRBV10-3,-,-,TGTGCCATCAGTGGACTCGGGGGCGAGCAGTTCTTC,CAISGLGGEQFF
TRBJ2-3,TRBV5-6,-,TRBD1,TGTGCCAGCAGCCCGACCGGGACAGGGTTAGGCACAGATACGCAGTATTTT,CASSPTGTGLGTDTQYF
TRBJ2-7,TRBV6-6,few,-,TGTGCCAGCAGTTACTCGTTTGGGGAAGGCTACGAGCAGTACTTC,CASSYSFGEGYEQYF
TRBJ2-2,TRBV11-2,-,-,TGTGCCAGTGGAGAGAGGCAGGGGAACACCGGGGAGCTGTTTTTT,CASGERQGNTGELFF
TRBJ2-7,TRBV13,-,TRBD1,TGTGCCAGCAGCCCCTCCGACAGGGCAGCACACTACGAGCAGTACTTC,CASSPSDRAAHYEQYF
TRBJ2-3,TRBV6-1,-,-,TGTGCCAGCAGTGTAGGACGACCAAGCACAGATACGCAGTATTTT,CASSVGRPSTDTQYF